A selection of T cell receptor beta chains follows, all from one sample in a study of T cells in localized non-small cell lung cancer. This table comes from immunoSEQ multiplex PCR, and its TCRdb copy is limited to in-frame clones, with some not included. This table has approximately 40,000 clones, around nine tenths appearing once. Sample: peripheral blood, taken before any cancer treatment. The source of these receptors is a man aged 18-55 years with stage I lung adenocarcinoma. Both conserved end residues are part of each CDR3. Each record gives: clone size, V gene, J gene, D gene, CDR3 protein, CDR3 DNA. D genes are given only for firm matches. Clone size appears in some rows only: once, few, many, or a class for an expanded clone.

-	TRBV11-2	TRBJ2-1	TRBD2	CASSFKLGLAGQNEQFF	TGTGCCAGCAGCTTTAAACTGGGACTAGCGGGGCAAAATGAGCAGTTCTTC
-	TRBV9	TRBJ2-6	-	CASSPTRAGANVLTF	TGTGCCAGCAGCCCTACCAGGGCTGGGGCCAACGTCCTGACTTTC
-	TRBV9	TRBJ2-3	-	CASSAFPAQGTQYF	TGTGCCAGCAGCGCATTTCCCGCACAGGGAACGCAGTATTTT
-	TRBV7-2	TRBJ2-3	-	CASSFTNTDTQYF	TGTGCCAGCAGCTTCACCAACACAGATACGCAGTATTTT
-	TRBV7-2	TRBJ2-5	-	CASSLEASRETQYF	TGTGCCAGCAGCTTAGAAGCTTCGCGGGAGACCCAGTACTTC
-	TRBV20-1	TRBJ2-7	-	CSARDRGGQYF	TGCAGTGCTAGAGATCGGGGTGGGCAGTACTTC
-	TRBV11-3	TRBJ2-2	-	CASSLDGSIETGELFF	TGTGCCAGCAGCTTAGATGGGAGCATTGAGACCGGGGAGCTGTTTTTT
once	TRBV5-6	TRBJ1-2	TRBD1	CASSSPGQTYGYTF	TGTGCCAGCAGCTCACCGGGACAGACATATGGCTACACCTTC